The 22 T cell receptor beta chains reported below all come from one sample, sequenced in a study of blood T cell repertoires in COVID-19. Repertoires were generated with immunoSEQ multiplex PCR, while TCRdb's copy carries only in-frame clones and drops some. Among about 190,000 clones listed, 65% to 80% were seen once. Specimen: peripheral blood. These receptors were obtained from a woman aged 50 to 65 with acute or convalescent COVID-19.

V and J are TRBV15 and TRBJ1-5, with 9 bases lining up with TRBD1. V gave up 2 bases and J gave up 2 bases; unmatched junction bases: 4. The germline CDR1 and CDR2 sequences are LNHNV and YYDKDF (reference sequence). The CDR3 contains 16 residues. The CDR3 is CATSRSDRGGNQPQHF. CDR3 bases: TGTGCCACCAGCAGATCGGACAGGGGCGGCAATCAGCCCCAGCATTTT. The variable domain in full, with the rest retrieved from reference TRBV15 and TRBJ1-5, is DAMVIQNPRYQVTQFGKPVTLSCSQTLNHNVMYWYQQKSSQAPKLLFHYYDKDFNNEADTPDNFQSRRPNTSFCFLDIRSPGLGDTAMYLCATSRSDRGGNQPQHFGDGTRLSIL.

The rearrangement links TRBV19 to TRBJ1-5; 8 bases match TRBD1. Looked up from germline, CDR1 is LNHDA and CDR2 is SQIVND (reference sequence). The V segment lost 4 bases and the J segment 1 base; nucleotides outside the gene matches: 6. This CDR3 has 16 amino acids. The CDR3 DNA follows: TGTGCCAGTAGTACCGGACAGGGCTGGAGCAATCAGCCCCAGCATTTT. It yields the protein CASSTGQGWSNQPQHF.

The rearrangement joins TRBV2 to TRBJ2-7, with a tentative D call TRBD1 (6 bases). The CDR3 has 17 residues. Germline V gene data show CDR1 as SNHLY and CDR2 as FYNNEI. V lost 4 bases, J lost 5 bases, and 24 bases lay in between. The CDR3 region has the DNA TGTGCCAGCAGTGGGCTTCCACAGGGCACGTGGATCCACGAGCAGTACTTC. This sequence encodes CASSGLPQGTWIHEQYF. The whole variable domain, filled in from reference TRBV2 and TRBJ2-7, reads EPEVTQTPSHQVTQMGQEVILRCVPISNHLYFYWYRQILGQKVEFLVSFYNNEISEKSEIFDDQFSVERPDGSNFTLKIRSTKLEDSAMYFCASSGLPQGTWIHEQYFGPGTRLTVT.

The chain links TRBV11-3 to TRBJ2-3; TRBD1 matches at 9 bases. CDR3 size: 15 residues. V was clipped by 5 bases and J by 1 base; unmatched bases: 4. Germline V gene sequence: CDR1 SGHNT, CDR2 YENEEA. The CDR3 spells CASSQRQGGTDTQYF. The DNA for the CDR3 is TGTGCCAGCAGCCAAAGACAGGGGGGCACAGATACGCAGTATTTT.

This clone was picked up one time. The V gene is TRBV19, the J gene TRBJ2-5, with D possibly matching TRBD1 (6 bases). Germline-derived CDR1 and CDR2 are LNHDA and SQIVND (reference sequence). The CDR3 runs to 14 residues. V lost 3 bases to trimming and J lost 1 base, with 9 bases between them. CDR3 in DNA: TGTGCCAGTAGTATGATACAGGGCCAAGAGACCCAGTACTTC. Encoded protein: CASSMIQGQETQYF.

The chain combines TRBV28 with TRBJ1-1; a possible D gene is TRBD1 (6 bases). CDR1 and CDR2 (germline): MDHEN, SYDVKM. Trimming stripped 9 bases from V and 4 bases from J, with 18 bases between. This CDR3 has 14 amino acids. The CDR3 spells CASPPAGRGTEAFF. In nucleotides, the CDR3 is TGTGCCAGTCCCCCCGCTGGCAGGGGCACTGAAGCTTTCTTT.

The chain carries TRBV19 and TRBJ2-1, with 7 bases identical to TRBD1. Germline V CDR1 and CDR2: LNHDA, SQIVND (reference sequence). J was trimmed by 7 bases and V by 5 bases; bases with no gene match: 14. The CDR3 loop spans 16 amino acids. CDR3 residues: CASSPPDRASWNEQFF. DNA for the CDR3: TGTGCCAGTAGTCCCCCCGACAGGGCATCGTGGAATGAGCAGTTCTTC.

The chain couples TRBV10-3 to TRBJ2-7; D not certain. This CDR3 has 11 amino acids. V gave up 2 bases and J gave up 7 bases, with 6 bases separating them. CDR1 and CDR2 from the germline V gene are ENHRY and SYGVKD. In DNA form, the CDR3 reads TGTGCCATCAGTGAGGGGCCAGAGCAGTACTTC. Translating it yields CAISEGPEQYF.

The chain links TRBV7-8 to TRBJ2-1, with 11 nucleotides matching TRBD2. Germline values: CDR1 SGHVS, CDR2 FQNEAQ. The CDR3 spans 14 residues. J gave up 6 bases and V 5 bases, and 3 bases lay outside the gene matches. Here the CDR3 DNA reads TGTGCCAGCAGCCGACTAGCGGGGAGCAATGAGCAGTTCTTC. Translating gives CASSRLAGSNEQFF.

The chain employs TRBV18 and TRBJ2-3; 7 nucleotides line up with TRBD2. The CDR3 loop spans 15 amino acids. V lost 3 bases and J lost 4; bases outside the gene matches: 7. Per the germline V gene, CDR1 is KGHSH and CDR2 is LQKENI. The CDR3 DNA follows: TGTGCCAGCTCACCGACTGCGACTAGCCCAGATACGCAGTATTTT. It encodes CASSPTATSPDTQYF. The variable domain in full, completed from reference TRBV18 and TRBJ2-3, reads NAGVMQNPRHLVRRRGQEARLRCSPMKGHSHVYWYRQLPEEGLKFMVYLQKENIIDESGMPKERFSAEFPKEGPSILRIQQVVRGDSAAYFCASSPTATSPDTQYFGPGTRLTVL.

As DNA, the CDR3 is TGTGCCACCCGGCGTACAGGGTATGGCTACACCTTC. Protein product: CATRRTGYGYTF. The J gene is TRBJ1-2, the V gene TRBV19, with a tentative D call TRBD1 (6 bases). V dropped 10 bases and J dropped 5 bases, with 14 bases sitting between them. The V gene's germline CDR1 is LNHDA and CDR2 SQIVND (reference sequence). The CDR3 is 12 amino acids.

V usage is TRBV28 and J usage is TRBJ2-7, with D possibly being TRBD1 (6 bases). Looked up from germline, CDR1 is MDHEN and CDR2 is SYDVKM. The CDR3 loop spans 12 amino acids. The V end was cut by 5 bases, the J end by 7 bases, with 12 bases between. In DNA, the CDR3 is TGTGCCAGCAGTACGGTAGGGGGAGAGCAGTACTTC. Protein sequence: CASSTVGGEQYF. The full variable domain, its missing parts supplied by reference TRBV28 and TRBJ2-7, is DVKVTQSSRYLVKRTGEKVFLECVQDMDHENMFWYRQDPGLGLRLIYFSYDVKMKEKGDIPEGYSVSREKKERFSLILESASTNQTSMYLCASSTVGGEQYFGPGTRLTVT.

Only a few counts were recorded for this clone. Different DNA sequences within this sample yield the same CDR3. As DNA, the CDR3 is TGTGCCAGCAGCCTTACACGGGGAGAGACCCAGTACTTC. Translated, it gives CASSLTRGETQYF. This sequence joins TRBV9 and TRBJ2-5, with D possibly TRBD2 on 5 matching bases. Trimming stripped 4 bases from V and 4 bases from J, with 11 bases between. CDR3 length: 13 amino acids. Germline values: CDR1 SGDLS, CDR2 YYNGEE.

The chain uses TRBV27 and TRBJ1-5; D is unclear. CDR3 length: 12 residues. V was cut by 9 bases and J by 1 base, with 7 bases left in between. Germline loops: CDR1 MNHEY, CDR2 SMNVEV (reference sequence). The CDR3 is CARHNSNQPQHF. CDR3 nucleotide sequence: TGTGCCAGACATAACAGCAATCAGCCCCAGCATTTT.

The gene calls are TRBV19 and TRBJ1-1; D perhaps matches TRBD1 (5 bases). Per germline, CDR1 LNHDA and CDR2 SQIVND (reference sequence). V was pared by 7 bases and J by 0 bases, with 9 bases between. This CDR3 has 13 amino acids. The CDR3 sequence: CASTRVVNTEAFF. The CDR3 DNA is TGTGCCAGTACCAGGGTAGTGAACACTGAAGCTTTCTTT.

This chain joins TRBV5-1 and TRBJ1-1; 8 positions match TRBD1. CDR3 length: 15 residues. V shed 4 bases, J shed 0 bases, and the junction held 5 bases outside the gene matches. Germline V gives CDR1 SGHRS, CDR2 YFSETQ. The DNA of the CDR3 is TGCGCCAGCAGCCCCGACAGGGGTTTGAACACTGAAGCTTTCTTT. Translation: CASSPDRGLNTEAFF. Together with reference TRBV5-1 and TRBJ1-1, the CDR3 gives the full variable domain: KAGVTQTPRYLIKTRGQQVTLSCSPISGHRSVSWYQQTPGQGLQFLFEYFSETQRNKGNFPGRFSGRQFSNSRSEMNVSTLELGDSALYLCASSPDRGLNTEAFFGQGTRLTVV.

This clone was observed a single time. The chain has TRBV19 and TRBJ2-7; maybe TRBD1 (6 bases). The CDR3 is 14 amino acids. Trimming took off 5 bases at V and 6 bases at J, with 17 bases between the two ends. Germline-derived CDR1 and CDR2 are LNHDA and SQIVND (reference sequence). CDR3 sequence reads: CASSQGTGIGEQYF. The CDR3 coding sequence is TGTGCCAGTAGTCAAGGTACAGGGATCGGCGAGCAGTACTTC.

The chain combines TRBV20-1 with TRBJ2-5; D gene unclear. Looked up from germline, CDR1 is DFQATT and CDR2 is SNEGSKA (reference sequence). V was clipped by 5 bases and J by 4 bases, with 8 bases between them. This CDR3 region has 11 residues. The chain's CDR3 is CSALGPETQYF. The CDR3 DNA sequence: TGCAGTGCTTTGGGCCCAGAGACCCAGTACTTC.

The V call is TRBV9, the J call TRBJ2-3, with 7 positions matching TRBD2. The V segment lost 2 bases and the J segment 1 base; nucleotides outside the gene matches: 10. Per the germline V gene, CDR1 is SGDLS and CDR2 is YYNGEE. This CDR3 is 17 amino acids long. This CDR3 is CASSVLPSAGGTDTQYF. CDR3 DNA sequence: TGTGCCAGCAGCGTCCTGCCTTCCGCGGGGGGCACAGATACGCAGTATTTT.

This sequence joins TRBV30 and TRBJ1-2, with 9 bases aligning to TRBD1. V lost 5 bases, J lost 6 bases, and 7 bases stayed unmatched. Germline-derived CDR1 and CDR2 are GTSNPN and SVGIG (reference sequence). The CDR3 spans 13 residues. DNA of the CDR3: TGTGCCTGGGCTACAGGGGGCGCAAATGGCTACACCTTC. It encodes CAWATGGANGYTF.

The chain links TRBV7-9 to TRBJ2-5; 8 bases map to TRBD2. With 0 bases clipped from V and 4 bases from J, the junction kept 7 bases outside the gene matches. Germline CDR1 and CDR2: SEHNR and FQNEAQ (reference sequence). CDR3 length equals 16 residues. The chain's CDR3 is CASSLAGSGRPETQYF. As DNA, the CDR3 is TGTGCCAGCAGCTTAGCGGGGAGCGGGAGACCAGAGACCCAGTACTTC. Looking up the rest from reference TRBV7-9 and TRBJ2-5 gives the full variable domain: DTGVSQNPRHKITKRGQNVTFRCDPISEHNRLYWYRQTLGQGPEFLTYFQNEAQLEKSRLLSDRFSAERPKGSFSTLEIQRTEQGDSAMYLCASSLAGSGRPETQYFGPGTRLLVL.

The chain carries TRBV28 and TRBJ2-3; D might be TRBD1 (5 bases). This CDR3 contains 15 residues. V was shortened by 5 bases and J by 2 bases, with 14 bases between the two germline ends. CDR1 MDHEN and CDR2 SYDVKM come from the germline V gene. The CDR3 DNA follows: TGTGCCAGCAGTGAGACCCAGACAGTCACAGATACGCAGTATTTT. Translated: CASSETQTVTDTQYF.